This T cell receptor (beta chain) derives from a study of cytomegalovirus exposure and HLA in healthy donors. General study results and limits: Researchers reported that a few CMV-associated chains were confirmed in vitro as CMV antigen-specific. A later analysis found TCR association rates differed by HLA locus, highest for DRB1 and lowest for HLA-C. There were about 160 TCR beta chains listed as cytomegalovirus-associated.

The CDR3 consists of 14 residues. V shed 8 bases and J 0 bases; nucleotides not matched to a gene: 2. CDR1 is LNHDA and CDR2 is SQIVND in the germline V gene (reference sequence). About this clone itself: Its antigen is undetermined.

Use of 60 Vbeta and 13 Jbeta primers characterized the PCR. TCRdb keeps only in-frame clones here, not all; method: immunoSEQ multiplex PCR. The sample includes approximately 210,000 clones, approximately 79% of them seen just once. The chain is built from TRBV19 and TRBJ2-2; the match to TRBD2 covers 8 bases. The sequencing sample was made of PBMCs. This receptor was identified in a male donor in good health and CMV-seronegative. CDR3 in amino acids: CASFSGTNTGELFF. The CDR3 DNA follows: TGTGCCAGTTTTAGCGGGACGAACACCGGGGAGCTGTTTTTT.